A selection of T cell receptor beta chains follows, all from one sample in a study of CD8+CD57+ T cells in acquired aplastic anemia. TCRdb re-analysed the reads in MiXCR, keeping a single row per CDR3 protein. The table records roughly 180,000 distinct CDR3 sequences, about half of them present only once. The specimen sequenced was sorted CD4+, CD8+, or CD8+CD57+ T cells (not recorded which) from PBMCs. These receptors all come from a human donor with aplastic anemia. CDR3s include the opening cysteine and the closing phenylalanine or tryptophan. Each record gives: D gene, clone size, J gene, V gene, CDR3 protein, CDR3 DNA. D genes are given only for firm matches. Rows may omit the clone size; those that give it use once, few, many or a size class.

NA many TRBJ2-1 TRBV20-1 CSATQGAPPDNEQFF TGCAGTGCTACCCAGGGCGCTCCCCCCGACAATGAGCAGTTCTTC
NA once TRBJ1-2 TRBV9 CASSVDVGNYGYTF TGTGCCAGCAGCGTAGACGTAGGGAACTATGGCTACACCTTC
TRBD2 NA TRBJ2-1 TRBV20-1 CSARDRSAGGTYNEQFF TGCAGTGCTAGAGATCGCTCAGCGGGAGGGACCTACAATGAGCAGTTCTTC
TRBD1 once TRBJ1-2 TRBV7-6 CASSFGQGQGYTF TGTGCCAGCAGTTTCGGACAGGGACAGGGCTACACCTTC
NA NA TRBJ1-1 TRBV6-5 CASSYQTGLGSEAFF TGTGCCAGCAGTTACCAAACAGGGTTGGGTTCTGAAGCTTTCTTT
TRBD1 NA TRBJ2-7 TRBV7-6 CASSLGGTDSYEQYF TGTGCCAGCAGCTTAGGAGGGACAGACTCCTACGAGCAGTACTTC
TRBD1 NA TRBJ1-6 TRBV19 CASSRYRGGNSPLHF TGTGCCAGTAGTAGGTACAGGGGTGGGAATTCACCCCTCCACTTT
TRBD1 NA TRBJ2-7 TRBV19 CASSRTGNEQYF TGTGCCAGTAGTAGGACAGGGAACGAGCAGTACTTC
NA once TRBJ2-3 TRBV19 CASMDHRSTDTQYF TGTGCCAGTATGGATCACAGGAGCACAGATACGCAGTATTTT
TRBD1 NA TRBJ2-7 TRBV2 CASSDAGGRYEQYF TGTGCCAGCAGTGACGCAGGGGGTCGTTACGAGCAGTACTTC
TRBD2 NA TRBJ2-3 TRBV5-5 CASSRTSGGADTQYF TGTGCCAGCAGTCGGACTAGCGGGGGGGCAGATACGCAGTATTTT
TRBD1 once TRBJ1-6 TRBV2 CASRRGQGYSPLHF TGTGCCAGCAGGAGGGGACAGGGGTATTCACCCCTCCACTTT
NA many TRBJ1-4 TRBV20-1 CSARRGAGNEKLFF TGCAGTGCTAGACGAGGGGCCGGGAATGAAAAACTGTTTTTT
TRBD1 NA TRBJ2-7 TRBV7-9 CASSLALGDSYEQYF TGTGCCAGCAGCTTAGCGCTAGGGGACAGCTACGAGCAGTACTTC
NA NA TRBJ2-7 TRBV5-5 CASRLQGRPYEQYF TGTGCCAGCCGGCTACAGGGACGCCCCTACGAGCAGTACTTC
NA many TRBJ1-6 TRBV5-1 CASSLGQPPISSYNSPLHF TGCGCCAGCAGCTTGGGCCAGCCTCCCATCAGCTCCTATAATTCACCCCTCCACTTT
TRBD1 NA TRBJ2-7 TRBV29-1 CSQEAGQGGLEQYF TGCAGCCAAGAAGCGGGACAGGGAGGCCTCGAGCAGTACTTC
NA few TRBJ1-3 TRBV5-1 CASSLALSGNTIYF TGCGCCAGCAGCTTGGCTCTCTCTGGAAACACCATATATTTT
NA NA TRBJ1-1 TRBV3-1 CASSQGPNTEAFF TGTGCCAGCAGCCAAGGGCCGAACACTGAAGCTTTCTTT
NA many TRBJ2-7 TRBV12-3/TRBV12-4 CASSFDGPYEQYF TGTGCCAGCAGTTTTGACGGCCCCTACGAGCAGTACTTC
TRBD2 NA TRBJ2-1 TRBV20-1 CSASAGDYNEQFF TGCAGTGCTTCAGCGGGAGACTACAATGAGCAGTTCTTC
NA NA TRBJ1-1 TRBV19 CAWSVLGNTEAFF TGTGCCTGGAGTGTATTAGGGAACACTGAAGCTTTCTTT
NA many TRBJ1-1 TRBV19 CASSITGPGTEAFF TGTGCCAGTAGTATTACTGGTCCAGGGACTGAAGCTTTCTTT
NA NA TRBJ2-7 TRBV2 CASRDLVGGPYEQYF TGTGCCAGCAGGGACCTCGTCGGCGGCCCCTACGAGCAGTACTTC
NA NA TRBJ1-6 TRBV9 CASSSPSPLHF TGTGCCAGCAGCTCCCCGTCACCCCTCCACTTT
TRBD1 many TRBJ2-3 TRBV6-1 CASNKGQGKTDTQYF TGTGCCAGCAATAAGGGACAGGGTAAAACAGATACGCAGTATTTT
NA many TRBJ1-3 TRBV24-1 CATSAGTGNTIYF TGTGCCACCAGTGCAGGGACTGGAAACACCATATATTTT
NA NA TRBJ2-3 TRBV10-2 CASSGEFATDTQYF TGCGCCAGCAGTGGGGAGTTCGCAACAGATACGCAGTATTTT
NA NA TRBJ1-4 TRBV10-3 CTISGHGTTNEKLFF TGTACCATCAGTGGGCACGGGACAACTAATGAAAAACTGTTTTTT
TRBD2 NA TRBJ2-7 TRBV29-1 CSVDRGGKAVCEQYF TGCAGCGTCGACCGCGGGGGGAAGGCCGTCTGCGAGCAGTACTTC
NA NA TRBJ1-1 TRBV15 CATSRDKHTEAFF TGTGCCACCAGCAGAGACAAACACACTGAAGCTTTCTTT
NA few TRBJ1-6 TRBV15 CATSRDRGSSYNSPLHF TGTGCCACCAGCAGAGATCGTGGTAGCTCCTATAATTCACCCCTCCACTTT
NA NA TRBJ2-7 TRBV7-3 CASSPLGGDEQYF TGTGCCAGCAGCCCCTTGGGGGGCGACGAGCAGTACTTC
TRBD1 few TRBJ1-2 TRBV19 CASSAGQVTYGYTF TGTGCCAGTAGTGCAGGACAGGTAACCTATGGCTACACCTTC
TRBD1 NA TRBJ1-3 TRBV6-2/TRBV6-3 CASKKSETGGGNTIYF TGTGCCAGCAAGAAATCAGAGACAGGGGGAGGAAACACCATATATTTT
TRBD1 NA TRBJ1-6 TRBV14 CASCQGGRANSPLHF TGTGCCAGCTGCCAAGGGGGCAGGGCGAATTCACCCCTCCACTTT
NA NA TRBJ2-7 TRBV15 CATSREGSSYEQYF TGTGCCACCAGCAGAGAAGGCTCTTCCTACGAGCAGTACTTC
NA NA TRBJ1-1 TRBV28 CASSSGGSYTEAFF TGTGCCAGCAGTTCGGGAGGGTCCTACACTGAAGCTTTCTTT
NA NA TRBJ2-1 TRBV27 CASSFSSGNEQFF TGTGCCAGCAGTTTCTCCAGTGGGAATGAGCAGTTCTTC
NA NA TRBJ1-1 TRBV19 CASSIKVNTEAFF TGTGCCAGTAGTATCAAAGTGAACACTGAAGCTTTCTTT
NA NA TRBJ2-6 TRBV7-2 CASSLALGQGASGANVLTF TGTGCCAGCAGCTTAGCTTTGGGGCAGGGAGCATCTGGGGCCAACGTCCTGACTTTC
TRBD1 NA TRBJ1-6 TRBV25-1 CASSAGGKSPLHF TGTGCCAGCAGTGCAGGGGGCAAATCACCCCTCCACTTT
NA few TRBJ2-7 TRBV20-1 CSATTATYEQYF TGCAGTGCTACGACAGCCACCTACGAGCAGTACTTC
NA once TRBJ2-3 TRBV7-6 CASSLAPAGTSTDTQYF TGTGCCAGCAGCTTAGCGCCGGCAGGGACTAGCACAGATACGCAGTATTTT
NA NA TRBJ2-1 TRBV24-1 CATSDFDGASSYNEQFF TGTGCCACCAGTGATTTTGACGGGGCCAGCTCCTACAATGAGCAGTTCTTC
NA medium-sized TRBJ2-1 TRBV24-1 CATSDTNSNEQFF TGTGCCACCAGTGATACGAACTCGAATGAGCAGTTCTTC
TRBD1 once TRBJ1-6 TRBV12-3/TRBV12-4 CASRGDRENSPLHF TGTGCCAGCAGGGGGGACAGGGAGAATTCACCCCTCCACTTT
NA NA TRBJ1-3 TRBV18 CASSPEGDTIYF TGTGCCAGCTCACCAGAGGGGGACACCATATATTTT
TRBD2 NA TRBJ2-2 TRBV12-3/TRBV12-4 CASSWSGGTGELFF TGTGCCAGCAGTTGGTCGGGGGGAACCGGGGAGCTGTTTTTT
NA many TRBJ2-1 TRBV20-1 CSASGQRLNNEQFF TGCAGTGCTAGTGGCCAGCGGCTTAACAATGAGCAGTTCTTC
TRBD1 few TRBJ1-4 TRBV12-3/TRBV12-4 CASSFSQGAREKLFF TGTGCCAGCAGCTTCTCACAGGGGGCGCGCGAAAAACTGTTTTTT
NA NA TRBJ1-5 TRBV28 CASSAPAGRGQPQHF TGTGCCAGCAGTGCCCCCGCCGGGCGGGGCCAGCCCCAGCATTTT
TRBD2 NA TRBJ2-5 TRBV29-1 CSVGGGEKETQYF TGCAGCGTTGGGGGAGGGGAAAAAGAGACCCAGTACTTC
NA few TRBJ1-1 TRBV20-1 CSARDQAGSVLNTEAFF TGCAGTGCTAGAGATCAGGCAGGTTCAGTCCTGAACACTGAAGCTTTCTTT
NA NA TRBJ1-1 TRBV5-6 CASSWGGDTEAFF TGTGCCAGCAGCTGGGGGGGGGACACTGAAGCTTTCTTT
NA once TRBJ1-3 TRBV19 CASLPRPGNTIYF TGTGCCAGTCTACCTAGGCCGGGAAACACCATATATTTT
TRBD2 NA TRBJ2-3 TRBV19 CASSPGLGGGDTQYF TGTGCCAGTAGCCCTGGACTAGGAGGTGGGGATACGCAGTATTTT